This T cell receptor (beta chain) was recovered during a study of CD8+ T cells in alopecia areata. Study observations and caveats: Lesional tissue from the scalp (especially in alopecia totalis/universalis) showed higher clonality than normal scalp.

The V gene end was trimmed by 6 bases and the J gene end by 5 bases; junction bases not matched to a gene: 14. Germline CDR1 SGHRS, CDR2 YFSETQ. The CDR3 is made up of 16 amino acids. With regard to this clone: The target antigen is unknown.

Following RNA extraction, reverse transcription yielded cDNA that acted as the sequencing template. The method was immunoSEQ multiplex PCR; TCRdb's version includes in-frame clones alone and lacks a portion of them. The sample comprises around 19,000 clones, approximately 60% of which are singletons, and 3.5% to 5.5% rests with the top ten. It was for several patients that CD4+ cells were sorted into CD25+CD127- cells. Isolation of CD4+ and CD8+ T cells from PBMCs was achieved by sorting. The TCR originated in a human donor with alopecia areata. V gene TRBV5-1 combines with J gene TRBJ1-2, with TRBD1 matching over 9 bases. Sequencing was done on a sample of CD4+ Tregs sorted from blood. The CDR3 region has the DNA TGCGCCAGCACCAATCCAGGGACAGGGTCGTCTTATGGCTACACCTTC. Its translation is CASTNPGTGSSYGYTF.